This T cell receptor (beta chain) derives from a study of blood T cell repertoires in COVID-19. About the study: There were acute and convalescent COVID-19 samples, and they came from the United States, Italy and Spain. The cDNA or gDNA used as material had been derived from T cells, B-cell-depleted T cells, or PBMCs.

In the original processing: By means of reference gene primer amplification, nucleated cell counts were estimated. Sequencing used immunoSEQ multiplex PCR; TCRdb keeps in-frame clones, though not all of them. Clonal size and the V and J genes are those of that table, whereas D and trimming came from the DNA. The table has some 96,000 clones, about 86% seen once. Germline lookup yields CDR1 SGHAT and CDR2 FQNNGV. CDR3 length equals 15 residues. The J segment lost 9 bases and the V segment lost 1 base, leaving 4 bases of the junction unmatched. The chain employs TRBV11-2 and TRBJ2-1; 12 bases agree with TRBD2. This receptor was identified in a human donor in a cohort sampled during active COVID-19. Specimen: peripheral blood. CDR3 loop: CASSLGLAGGREQFF. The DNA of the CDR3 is TGTGCCAGCAGCTTAGGGCTAGCGGGAGGGCGTGAGCAGTTCTTC.